The 23 T cell receptor delta chains below all came from one sample that was sequenced in a study of γδ T cells in repeated Plasmodium falciparum infection. TCRdb re-processed the multiplex PCR reads via CATT. The sample records tens of thousands of delta-chain clones, 0.8% to 1% being singletons. Flow sorting of PBMC yielded separate Vgamma9/Vdelta2+ and Vdelta2-negative gammadelta T cell populations for bulk repertoire analysis. What was sequenced was gamma-delta T cells from blood. All receptors come from a pool of human donors (malaria-infected and uninfected, not separated).

There are a few counts of this clone. The TCRdb record carries a much larger clone's protein, which differs from this DNA's translation at residue 12; a read error is the likely cause, and the protein listed here is the DNA translation. No J gene was named, though the V gene is TRDV2. Looked up from germline, CDR1 is GEAIGNYY and CDR2 is EKD. The CDR3 runs 13 residues. CDR3 bases: TGTGCCTGTGACGCACTTGACACCGATAAACTCACCTTT. The encoded protein is CACDALDTDKLTF.

Points on this clone: TCRdb's protein, taken from a much larger clone, differs from this DNA's translation at residue 9, likely owing to a read error; the protein displayed comes from the DNA. This chain connects TRDV2 to TRDJ1; 7 bases fit TRDD3. TCRdb gives no J gene; it was assigned here by matching the DNA to germline. Looked up from germline, CDR1 is GEAIGNYY and CDR2 is EKD. This CDR3 region has 22 residues. The V gene end was trimmed by 0 bases and the J gene end by 0 bases; junction bases not matched to a gene: 24. CDR3 in amino acids: CACDTITGELIKLPNYTDKLIF. In nucleotides, the CDR3 is TGTGCCTGTGACACCATTACTGGGGAATTGATAAAGCTACCGAATTACACCGATAAACTCATCTTT.

With respect to this clone: With only one base between it and a far larger clone, this is likely a read error. The same CDR3 can be traced to other DNA sequences in this sample. The chain combines TRDV2 with TRDJ1; a weak D match, TRDD3 (7 bases). TCRdb leaves out the J gene; it was filled in here by matching the DNA to germline. The CDR3 consists of 21 residues. Germline values: CDR1 GEAIGNYY, CDR2 EKD. The CDR3, as DNA: TGTGCCTGTGACACCAAACTCCTTCCCCCTGGGGATAGGGGGTACACTGATAAACTCATCTTT. Protein product: CACDTKLLPPGDRGYTDKLIF.

This clone was seen at least ten times. The rearrangement joins TRDV2 to TRDJ1; the match to TRDD3 covers 9 bases. CDR1 is GEAIGNYY and CDR2 is EKD in the germline V gene. V dropped 0 bases and J dropped 2; count of bases not matched to a gene: 21. The CDR3 sequence is 21 residues long. The CDR3 region has the DNA TGTGCCTGTGACACCGGTTTGGGTAGCTGGGGGATGACTCGGTGGACCGATAAACTCATCTTT. It encodes CACDTGLGSWGMTRWTDKLIF.

This clone was seen ten or more times. This likely came from a read error, as a far larger clone is one base away. The same CDR3 can be traced to other DNA sequences in this sample. The gene calls are TRDV2 and TRDJ1; the D is unclear. This CDR3 has 15 residues. CDR1 GEAIGNYY and CDR2 EKD come from the germline V gene. V was trimmed by 0 bases and J by 2 bases, leaving 12 bases between them. The CDR3 DNA reads TGTGCCTGTGACACCGTTGCTACCCCGACCGATAAACTCATCTTT. This encodes CACDTVATPTDKLIF.

This clone was counted a few times. A far larger clone is only one base removed, so a read error is likely. Other DNA sequences in this sample translate to the same CDR3. CDR3 residues: CALGEEADTCTDKLIF. The CDR3 region has the DNA TGTGCTCTTGGGGAAGAGGCGGATACGTGCACCGATAAGCTCATCTTT. The V gene was identified as TRDV1, while no J gene was called; the D segment call TRDD3 is taken from the table without a DNA check. Per the germline V gene, CDR1 is TSWWSYY and CDR2 is QGS. The CDR3 length is 16 residues.

A word on this clone: Translating this DNA gives a protein that differs at residue 4 from the TCRdb one, which belongs to a much larger clone; a read error is likely, and the protein shown is this translation. The chain carries TRDV2 and TRDJ1, with 8 bases fitting TRDD3. TCRdb carries no J gene annotation; the J gene was assigned here by matching the DNA with germline. This CDR3 is built from 17 residues. Looked up from germline, CDR1 is GEAIGNYY and CDR2 is EKD. The CDR3 DNA follows: TGTGCCTGTGCCACCGTCTCCGGGATACGAAACACCGATAAACTCATCTTT. Translation: CACATVSGIRNTDKLIF.

With respect to this clone: A far larger clone differs by one base, so this is likely a read error. The same CDR3 is also encoded by other DNA sequences in this sample. The chain uses TRDV1 and TRDJ1, with no clear D. Assignment of the J gene here rests on matching the DNA to germline, because TCRdb gives none. CDR1 TSWWSYY and CDR2 QGS come from the germline V gene. CDR3 size: 18 residues. V was trimmed by 1 base and J by 0 bases, leaving 18 bases between them. The CDR3, as DNA: TGTGCTCTTGGGGAACCACCCACCGGTGGAACTTACACCGATAAACTCATCTTT. Translation: CALGEPPTGGTYTDKLIF.

Only a few counts were recorded for this clone. The protein in TCRdb stems from a much larger clone and differs at residue 4 from this DNA's translation, likely a read error; here the protein is translated from the DNA. The chain recombines TRDV2 with TRDJ1, with unresolved D. No J segment appears in TCRdb, so it was assigned here by matching the sequence to germline. The germline CDR1 and CDR2 sequences are GEAIGNYY and EKD. CDR3 size: 16 residues. CDR3 residues: CACGTRIAPYTDKLIF. The CDR3 DNA is TGTGCCTGTGGCACCCGTATCGCCCCGTACACCGATAAACTCATCTTT.

Details on this clone: It differs at one base from a far larger clone, so likely a read error. Other DNA variants within this sample encode the same CDR3. For the V gene the call is TRDV1; the J gene has no call; the DNA was not compared with TRDD3, the D call given in the table. The CDR3 consists of 20 residues. CDR1 is TSWWSYY, CDR2 QGS, per germline. The CDR3 loop is CALGEPLLSGIYDETAQLFF. CDR3 DNA: TGTGCTCTTGGGGAACCTCTCCTAAGTGGGATTTACGATGAGACAGCACAGCTCTTCTTT.

In its sample, this clone was seen a few times. The mismatch at residue 3 between this DNA's translation and the TCRdb protein of a much larger clone likely reflects a read error; the protein shown is translated from the DNA. V and J are TRDV1 and TRDJ1; 12 bases agree with TRDD3. The J gene is not listed in TCRdb, so it was assigned here from a DNA match to germline. The CDR3 totals 22 residues. Germline CDR1 TSWWSYY, CDR2 QGS. CDR3 nucleotide sequence: TGTGCTCCTGGGACGTCGGCCTTCTCCGTACTGGGGGATACATCGGGTACCGATAAACTCATCTTT. Its protein product is CAPGTSAFSVLGDTSGTDKLIF.

Of note for this clone: TCRdb's protein for this DNA is that of a much larger clone and differs from the translation at residue 4, likely a read error; the protein shown is the DNA translation. The CDR3 sequence is CACNRLGDEDTDKLIF. CDR3 sequence (DNA): TGTGCCTGTAACCGACTGGGGGATGAGGACACCGATAAACTCATCTTT. V gene TRDV2 combines with J gene TRDJ1; TRDD3 matches 10 bases. The J gene was missing in TCRdb and was found by matching the end of the DNA to germline. Trimming took 6 bases from V and 0 from J; bases not matched to a gene: 9. Germline values: CDR1 GEAIGNYY, CDR2 EKD. The CDR3 contains 16 residues.

In the case of this clone: Only one base separates this from a far larger clonotype, so it likely reflects a read error. This specimen includes other DNA sequences encoding the same CDR3. V gene TRDV1 combines with J gene TRDJ1; 7 positions match TRDD3. TCRdb gives no J gene; it was assigned here by matching the DNA to germline. The CDR3 is made up of 22 amino acids. CDR1 and CDR2 (germline): TSWWSYY, QGS. The junction had 26 bases not matched to a gene; V was cut back by 1 base and J by 3 bases. DNA of the CDR3: TGTGCTCTTGGGGAACAAAGTCGATGGTTGGGTTCGTACTGGGGATTACCCGATAAACTCATCTTT. Translating gives CALGEQSRWLGSYWGLPDKLIF.

This clone was detected a few times. With a far larger clone one base away, a read error is the likely cause. Other DNA sequences from this sample encode an identical CDR3 as well. V is TRDV2 and J is TRDJ1, with 8 bases that match TRDD3. TCRdb gives no J gene; it was assigned here by matching the DNA to germline. CDR1 GEAIGNYY and CDR2 EKD come from the germline V gene. V dropped 7 bases and J dropped 0; count of bases not matched to a gene: 18. This CDR3 is 18 amino acids long. In DNA form, the CDR3 reads TGTGCCTGCGACTTACTGGGGGGTCCTTTGGAGTACACCGATAAACTCATCTTT. It yields the protein CACDLLGGPLEYTDKLIF.

Ten or more counts support this clone. The chain has TRDV2 and TRDJ1, with D possibly matching TRDD3 (5 bases). Trimming shortened V by 0 bases and J by 0 bases, and 10 bases separated the two germline ends. Germline values: CDR1 GEAIGNYY, CDR2 EKD. The CDR3 has 15 residues. For the CDR3, the DNA is TGTGCCTGTGACACCGTGGGGACGTACACCGATAAACTCATCTTT. It encodes CACDTVGTYTDKLIF.

In this sample, this clone turned up a few times. The protein given by TCRdb reflects a much larger clone and differs at residue 4 from this DNA's translation, likely from a read error; the protein shown is the DNA's translation. The V and J genes are TRDV2 and TRDJ1; 13 nucleotides agree with TRDD3. Because TCRdb records no J gene, it was assigned here through a match of the DNA to germline. Germline CDR1 is GEAIGNYY and CDR2 is EKD. CDR3 length: 18 residues. The V gene end was trimmed by 5 bases and the J gene end by 2 bases; junction bases not matched to a gene: 13. The CDR3 region has the DNA TGTGCCTGTGGCCCCCTAACTGGGGGATACGCGGAGACCGATAAACTCATCTTT. This codes for CACGPLTGGYAETDKLIF.

As to this clone: TCRdb pairs this DNA with a much larger clone's protein that differs at residue 3, likely a read error; the protein shown was translated from the DNA. This chain uses TRDV1 with TRDJ1, with 12 bases aligning to TRDD3. The J gene, left out of TCRdb, was set here by checking the DNA against germline. CDR3 length equals 21 residues. The germline gives CDR1 TSWWSYY, CDR2 QGS. The DNA for the CDR3 is TGTGCTCCTGGGGAACTAGGTAGCCTGTCTACTGGGGGATACATCCCCGATAAACTCATCTTT. As protein: CAPGELGSLSTGGYIPDKLIF.

Only a few counts were recorded for this clone. This is likely an artifact of a read error, given a far larger clone one base away. Other DNA sequences from this sample encode an identical CDR3 as well. This rearrangement joins TRDV2 to TRDJ1, with 9 nucleotides matching TRDD3. TCRdb gives no J gene; it was assigned here by matching the DNA to germline. The CDR3 consists of 17 residues. Germline V CDR1 and CDR2: GEAIGNYY, EKD. Here the CDR3 DNA reads TGTGCCTGTGACACCAGGCAACTGGGGGAATACACTGATAAACTCATCTTT. This codes for CACDTRQLGEYTDKLIF.

For this clone: The translation of this DNA and the TCRdb protein of a much larger clone differ at residue 6, probably owing to a read error; the protein shown here is translated from the DNA. The chain combines TRDV2 with TRDJ1; TRDD3 aligns across 13 bases. The J gene is absent in TCRdb and was assigned here via DNA matching to germline. From germline, CDR1 is GEAIGNYY and CDR2 EKD. The CDR3 spans 19 residues. The V and J ends lost 6 bases and 4 bases, in that order; junction bases with no gene match: 19. CDR3 loop: CACNGILGDTSLDSDKLIF. DNA for the CDR3: TGTGCCTGTAATGGCATACTGGGGGATACGAGCCTCGACAGCGATAAACTCATCTTT.

This clone was seen ten or more times. A much larger clone lies a single base off, so this may be a read error. Additional DNA sequences in this sample encode the identical CDR3. V usage is TRDV2 and J usage is TRDJ1; D may be TRDD2 (5 bases). TCRdb gives no J gene; it was assigned here by matching the DNA to germline. Trimming stripped 3 bases from V and 4 bases from J, with 26 bases between. The CDR3 spans 18 residues. The germline V gene has CDR1 GEAIGNYY and CDR2 EKD. The DNA for the CDR3 is TGTGCCTGTGACTCCCTTCGTTCCAGACCCGCTTCGGACGATAAACTCATCTTT. Amino acids: CACDSLRSRPASDDKLIF.

A note on this clone: This DNA's translation differs at residue 10 from TCRdb's protein, which comes from a much larger clone; a read error is likely, and the protein shown is translated from the DNA. The rearrangement uses TRDV1 and TRDJ1; 10 bases align to TRDD3. Trimming removed 6 bases from V and 0 bases from J; junction bases left unmatched: 25. The germline gives CDR1 TSWWSYY, CDR2 QGS. The CDR3 has 22 amino acids. CDR3 in amino acids: CALGLLPIRHWGMIGYTDKLIF. The CDR3 DNA follows: TGTGCTCTTGGCCTACTTCCTATTCGACACTGGGGGATGATAGGTTACACCGATAAACTCATCTTT.

This clone was counted many times. This likely reflects a read error, since a far larger clone is one base away. The sample carries other DNA sequences with the same CDR3. V gene assignment gives TRDV2, but the J gene was left uncalled; the D segment call TRDD3 is taken from the table without a DNA check. This CDR3 has 23 residues. Germline V gene sequence: CDR1 GEAIGNYY, CDR2 EKD. The DNA of the CDR3 is TGTGCCTGTGATGAGGTTGCGGACTGGACTGGGGGATACAGGAATACGTACACCGATAAGCTCATCTTT. Amino acids: CACDEVADWTGGYRNTYTDKLIF.

This clone came up a few times. A far bigger clonotype differs at one base, so this is likely a read error. The sample has other DNA sequences that encode this CDR3 too. J is TRDJ1 and V is TRDV2, with D perhaps TRDD3 (6 bases). The J gene comes from matching the DNA to germline here; TCRdb lacks it. Germline CDR1 is GEAIGNYY and CDR2 is EKD. CDR3 length equals 13 residues. Trimming stripped 3 bases from V and 5 bases from J, with 12 bases between. CDR3 bases: TGTGCCTGTGACTCGGTACTGGGTGATAAACTCATCTTT. Translation: CACDSVLGDKLIF.